What follows are 16 T cell receptor beta chains derived from one specimen sequenced in a study of T cell changes during pregnancy in multiple sclerosis (dated by TCRdb to the late 2010s). Libraries came from the immunoSEQ multiplex PCR assay. Held by TCRdb, this immuneACCESS table contains in-frame sequences only and omits some clones. Under half of the omission traces to an unresolved V gene where checked; the cause of the rest is unknown. The sample profile shows approximately 45,000 clones; 80% to 95% of them were found once. Of the sample, roughly 0.7% falls within the top ten clones. Sequencing was performed on CD4+ T cells from peripheral blood mononuclear cells, taken in the first trimester of pregnancy. The receptors were sampled from a female donor with multiple sclerosis, enrolled in a pregnancy study.

The J gene is TRBJ2-1, the V gene TRBV5-1, with 12 bases identical to TRBD2. The germline CDR1 and CDR2 sequences are SGHRS and YFSETQ. This CDR3 contains 16 residues. With V trimmed by 3 bases and J by 9 bases, 10 bases remained unmatched. The CDR3 nucleotides are TGCGCCAGCAGCTCCCTGACTAGCGGGAGAACGGGTGAGCAGTTCTTC. Protein: CASSSLTSGRTGEQFF.

The V call is TRBV6-4, the J call TRBJ1-1; TRBD1 is a possible D gene (6 bases). Germline values: CDR1 MRHNA, CDR2 SNTAGT. The CDR3 extends over 14 amino acids. V lost 9 bases and J lost 4, with 18 bases in between. In DNA, the CDR3 is TGTGCCAGTAGACGACAGGCGGCGGGCACTGAAGCTTTCTTT. It translates to CASRRQAAGTEAFF.

The chain links TRBV30 to TRBJ2-7, with D perhaps TRBD2 (6 bases). This CDR3 contains 14 residues. The germline V gene encodes CDR1 GTSNPN and CDR2 SVGIG (reference sequence). V lost 4 bases and J 0 bases, leaving 13 bases between the germline ends. The chain's CDR3 is CAWTLPGLSYEQYF. As DNA, the CDR3 is TGTGCCTGGACATTACCGGGACTCTCCTACGAGCAGTACTTC.

The chain uses TRBV19 and TRBJ2-2; the match to TRBD2 covers 11 bases. CDR1 and CDR2 (germline): LNHDA, SQIVND (reference sequence). The CDR3 contains 17 residues. The V and J ends lost 3 bases and 4 bases, in that order; junction bases with no gene match: 7. The CDR3 region has the DNA TGTGCCAGTAGTATCGGACCTAGCGGGAGGTTCACCGGGGAGCTGTTTTTT. Translated, it gives CASSIGPSGRFTGELFF.

The chain employs TRBV29-1 and TRBJ2-1; 9 bases align to TRBD2. Germline V gene sequence: CDR1 SQVTM, CDR2 ANQGSEA. V trimming: 4 bases; J trimming: 7 bases; junction bases outside the gene matches: 8. The CDR3 has 14 residues. For the CDR3, the DNA is TGCAGCGTTGGCCTAGCGGGAATCTATAATGAGCAGTTCTTC. This sequence encodes CSVGLAGIYNEQFF.

The chain carries TRBV19 and TRBJ2-3; 8 nucleotides match TRBD1. J was trimmed by 2 bases and V by 5 bases; bases with no gene match: 6. The CDR3 covers 15 residues. Germline CDR1 and CDR2: LNHDA and SQIVND (reference sequence). CDR3 nucleotide sequence: TGTGCCAGTAGTCCCCGGACAGGGAACACAGATACGCAGTATTTT. Translation gives CASSPRTGNTDTQYF.

The chain recombines TRBV27 with TRBJ2-7, with 9 bases identical to TRBD2. J lost 3 bases, V lost 6 bases, and 9 bases had no gene match. This CDR3 spans 15 amino acids. The V gene's germline CDR1 is MNHEY and CDR2 SMNVEV (reference sequence). Here the CDR3 reads CASSPLAGAGYEQYF. CDR3 bases: TGTGCCAGCAGCCCCTTAGCGGGAGCGGGCTACGAGCAGTACTTC.

This clone came up once. V gene TRBV19 combines with J gene TRBJ2-2; 13 bases align to TRBD2. Germline V CDR1 and CDR2: LNHDA, SQIVND (reference sequence). V shed 9 bases and J 0 bases; nucleotides not matched to a gene: 13. The CDR3 runs 19 residues. The CDR3, as DNA: TGTGCCAGCTCCTCTTTTGGACTAGCGGGAGTGTCGAACACCGGGGAGCTGTTTTTT. This encodes CASSSFGLAGVSNTGELFF.

CDR3 sequence: CASSTGTRNIQYF. As DNA, the CDR3 is TGTGCCAGTAGTACCGGGACTAGAAACATTCAGTACTTC. V usage is TRBV19 and J usage is TRBJ2-4; the match to TRBD2 covers 8 bases. CDR3 length: 13 amino acids. In germline, CDR1 is LNHDA, CDR2 SQIVND (reference sequence). The J segment lost 6 bases and the V segment lost 4 bases, leaving 2 bases of the junction unmatched. Based on the CDR3 plus reference TRBV19 and TRBJ2-4, the full variable domain is DGGITQSPKYLFRKEGQNVTLSCEQNLNHDAMYWYRQDPGQGLRLIYYSQIVNDFQKGDIAEGYSVSREKKESFPLTVTSAQKNPTAFYLCASSTGTRNIQYFGAGTRLSVL.

The V call is TRBV6-5, the J call TRBJ1-1; TRBD1 agrees at 12 bases. The CDR3 totals 14 residues. With V trimmed by 5 bases and J by 4 bases, 2 bases remained unmatched. The germline CDR1 and CDR2 sequences are MNHEY and SVGAGI. The CDR3: CASSRGQGATEAFF. CDR3 DNA sequence: TGTGCCAGCAGTAGGGGACAGGGGGCCACTGAAGCTTTCTTT.

A single count supports this clone. J is TRBJ1-5 and V is TRBV4-1, with D tentatively TRBD1 (6 bases). Trimming pared 1 base from V and 10 bases from J, leaving 17 bases between. Per the germline V gene, CDR1 is MGHRA and CDR2 is YSYEKL. The CDR3 runs 15 residues. CDR3: CASSQVTGSLIPQHF. The CDR3 DNA sequence: TGCGCCAGCAGCCAAGTTACAGGGTCCTTAATTCCCCAGCATTTT.

The CDR3 bases are TGTGCCAGCAGCTCTTGGGCGGGACCCCAACTAGATACGCAGTATTTT. This sequence encodes CASSSWAGPQLDTQYF. The chain employs TRBV11-2 and TRBJ2-3, with TRBD2 as a possible D gene (6 bases). V lost 4 bases and J lost 5, with 19 bases in between. This CDR3 has 16 residues. Germline CDR1 reads SGHAT; CDR2 reads FQNNGV.

The V gene is TRBV19, the J gene TRBJ2-2, with D unclear. Trimming left V 4 bases short and J 0 bases short, with 12 bases between. The germline V gene encodes CDR1 LNHDA and CDR2 SQIVND (reference sequence). The CDR3 runs to 16 residues. The DNA of the CDR3 is TGTGCCAGTAGTAAGGAGACGGGTACGAACACCGGGGAGCTGTTTTTT. Encoded protein: CASSKETGTNTGELFF.

This clone appeared once. The rearrangement links TRBV5-8 to TRBJ1-2; D uncertain. The CDR3 contains 13 residues. V was trimmed by 0 bases and J by 4 bases, leaving 7 bases between them. Germline CDR1 is SGHTS and CDR2 is YDEGEE. The chain's CDR3 is CASSLVELYGYTF. Here the CDR3 DNA reads TGTGCCAGCAGCTTGGTCGAACTCTATGGCTACACCTTC.

The J gene is TRBJ1-4, the V gene TRBV5-1; unclear D gene. V lost 4 bases, J lost 0 bases, and 4 bases lay in between. Germline values: CDR1 SGHRS, CDR2 YFSETQ. The CDR3 sequence is 13 residues long. Here the CDR3 reads CASSTATNEKLFF. CDR3 DNA: TGCGCCAGCAGCACTGCAACTAATGAAAAACTGTTTTTT.

This clone appeared a few times. The chain has TRBV11-2 and TRBJ2-1, with unresolved D. V lost 4 bases to trimming and J lost 10 bases, with 14 bases between them. CDR3 length: 13 residues. Germline lookup yields CDR1 SGHAT and CDR2 FQNNGV. CDR3 DNA: TGTGCCAGCAGCTCCCTCCCGACATCGGAGCAGTTCTTC. Protein product: CASSSLPTSEQFF.